This T cell receptor (beta chain) was sequenced during a study of T cell changes during pregnancy in multiple sclerosis. TCRdb keeps only in-frame clones here, not all; method: immunoSEQ multiplex PCR. The table includes about 34,000 clones, 70% to 90% detected once. The CDR3 spans 15 residues. V shed 4 bases and J 6 bases; nucleotides not matched to a gene: 4. Germline assignment: CDR1 SGHTA and CDR2 FQGTGA. Sequencing used CD8+ T cells from peripheral blood mononuclear cells, obtained in the third trimester of pregnancy. The chain links TRBV7-3 to TRBJ2-3; 13 positions match TRBD2. This TCR was recovered from a female donor with multiple sclerosis, enrolled in a pregnancy study. The DNA of the CDR3 is TGTGCCAGCAGCTCAACTAGCGGGGGGGTGGATACGCAGTATTTT. Encoded protein: CASSSTSGGVDTQYF.